One sample yielded the 22 T cell receptor beta chains listed below, sequenced in a study of shared clonotypes between healthy human individuals. Only in-frame clones appear in the TCRdb table, and some are missing; sequencing was by immunoSEQ multiplex PCR. The sample holds some 200,000 clones, roughly 70% seen once. The sample taken for sequencing was memory CD4+ T cells sorted from blood. Sample subset: CD45RA-negative fraction. Receptors were obtained from a man aged 25-45 years in good health.

The V gene is TRBV5-5, the J gene TRBJ1-2, with a weak D call TRBD1 (5 bases). The germline CDR1 and CDR2 sequences are SGHKS and YYEKEE (reference sequence). V shed 5 bases and J shed 2 bases, with 7 bases lying between them. This CDR3 contains 12 residues. CDR3 DNA: TGTGCCAGCAGTGGGGCCAACTATGGCTACACCTTC. This translates into CASSGANYGYTF. The variable domain in full, completed from reference TRBV5-5 and TRBJ1-2, reads DAGVTQSPTHLIKTRGQQVTLRCSPISGHKSVSWYQQVLGQGPQFIFQYYEKEERGRGNFPDRFSARQFPNYSSELNVNALLLGDSALYLCASSGANYGYTFGSGTRLTVV.

The genes are TRBV7-2 and TRBJ2-7; 12 bases agree with TRBD2. Germline lookup yields CDR1 SGHTA and CDR2 FQGNSA. This CDR3 comprises 14 residues. The ends lost 5 bases at V and 5 bases at J; junction bases unmatched: 4. CDR3 nucleotide sequence: TGTGCCAGCAGCCTAGGACTAGCGGGACACGAGCAGTACTTC. This encodes CASSLGLAGHEQYF.

The chain recombines TRBV2 with TRBJ2-1; weak D call: TRBD2 (5 bases). This CDR3 spans 15 amino acids. The germline V gene has CDR1 SNHLY and CDR2 FYNNEI. V was shortened by 6 bases and J by 7 bases, with 19 bases between the two germline ends. The CDR3 reads CASRQLPLPGNEQFF. The CDR3 coding sequence is TGTGCCAGCAGACAGCTACCACTCCCGGGGAATGAGCAGTTCTTC.

This clone was detected only a few times. The chain employs TRBV7-2 and TRBJ2-3, with D possibly TRBD1 on 6 matching bases. V was shortened by 0 bases and J by 2 bases, with 9 bases between the two germline ends. The CDR3 is 15 amino acids. Germline V gives CDR1 SGHTA, CDR2 FQGNSA. Written as DNA, the CDR3 is TGTGCCAGCAGCTTAGCGGGACAATCCACAGATACGCAGTATTTT. Amino acids: CASSLAGQSTDTQYF. The full variable domain, in which reference TRBV7-2 and TRBJ2-3 provide the parts outside the CDR3, is GAGVSQSPSNKVTEKGKDVELRCDPISGHTALYWYRQSLGQGLEFLIYFQGNSAPDKSGLPSDRFSAERTGGSVSTLTIQRTQQEDSAVYLCASSLAGQSTDTQYFGPGTRLTVL.

The chain employs TRBV29-1 and TRBJ1-4; the D gene is possibly TRBD1 (5 bases). The CDR3 extends over 11 amino acids. Per germline, CDR1 SQVTM and CDR2 ANQGSEA. The V and J ends lost 7 bases and 7 bases respectively, with 10 bases between them. The CDR3 DNA is TGCAGCGGTGGGGGTACTGAAAAACTGTTTTTT. This gives the protein CSGGGTEKLFF.

The V gene is TRBV7-9, the J gene TRBJ2-5; 12 bases line up with TRBD2. Germline lookup yields CDR1 SEHNR and CDR2 FQNEAQ (reference sequence). The CDR3 spans 17 residues. The V and J ends lost 3 bases and 4 bases, in that order; junction bases with no gene match: 9. CDR3 sequence (DNA): TGTGCCAGCAGCTTGACTAAGCTAGCGGGAGGGCCAGAGACCCAGTACTTC. As protein: CASSLTKLAGGPETQYF.

A remark on this clone: The identical CDR3 is also encoded by other nucleotide sequences in the sample. The rearrangement links TRBV18 to TRBJ2-5; D gene unclear. Germline CDR1 is KGHSH and CDR2 is LQKENI. V was clipped by 3 bases and J by 4 bases, with 6 bases between them. The CDR3 consists of 12 residues. The CDR3: CASSPPSETQYF. In nucleotides, the CDR3 is TGTGCCAGCTCACCCCCCTCAGAGACCCAGTACTTC.

This sequence joins TRBV5-1 and TRBJ2-2; 8 bases align to TRBD1. J lost 8 bases, V lost 6 bases, and 9 bases had no gene match. This CDR3 region has 14 residues. Per the germline V gene, CDR1 is SGHRS and CDR2 is YFSETQ. CDR3 in DNA: TGCGCCAGCAATCCGACAGGGGAAAGGGGGGAGCTGTTTTTT. Its translation: CASNPTGERGELFF.

The V call is TRBV12-5, the J call TRBJ1-2; 7 positions match TRBD1. Germline loops: CDR1 LGHNT, CDR2 FRNRAP. CDR3 length: 15 amino acids. V gave up 5 bases and J gave up 7 bases; unmatched junction bases: 13. CDR3 DNA: TGTGCTAGTGGTCCCCCGGGACAGAAAAAGGGTGGCTACACCTTC. This gives the protein CASGPPGQKKGGYTF.

The CDR3 region is CASSQDLLSQRELEETQYF. CDR3 in DNA: TGCGCCAGCAGCCAAGATCTCCTTTCCCAGCGGGAGTTGGAAGAGACCCAGTACTTC. V gene TRBV4-3 combines with J gene TRBJ2-5, with 8 nucleotides matching TRBD2. The CDR3 is made up of 19 amino acids. V shed 0 bases and J 3 bases; nucleotides not matched to a gene: 15. Germline CDR1 reads LGHNA; CDR2 reads YSLEER.

This rearrangement joins TRBV6-4 to TRBJ2-3; either TRBD1 or TRBD2 may supply D (5 bases each). This CDR3 has 15 residues. V lost 2 bases to trimming and J lost 3 bases, with 12 bases between them. Germline CDR1 MRHNA, CDR2 SNTAGT. CDR3 bases: TGTGCCAGCAGTGACGAGGGGATGGGGACAGATACGCAGTATTTT. Protein: CASSDEGMGTDTQYF.

The chain couples TRBV11-2 to TRBJ1-2; D gene uncertain. The CDR3 is made up of 14 amino acids. Trimming took off 3 bases at V and 4 bases at J, with 12 bases between the two ends. Germline-derived CDR1 and CDR2 are SGHAT and FQNNGV. The CDR3 bases are TGTGCCAGCAGCTTTACGAGACTGACCTATGGCTACACCTTC. This gives the protein CASSFTRLTYGYTF.

This clone was observed a handful of times. The genes are TRBV6-1 and TRBJ1-1; D gene unclear. Germline V gene lookup returns CDR1 MNHNS and CDR2 SASEGT. The CDR3 length is 13 residues. V was cut by 8 bases and J by 1 base, with 11 bases left in between. The CDR3 reads CASGNRPNTEAFF. The CDR3 DNA reads TGTGCCAGCGGAAATAGACCGAACACTGAAGCTTTCTTT.

This clone was observed once. This CDR3 is CASSVSSGVGYTF. The CDR3 bases are TGTGCCAGCAGTGTAAGCTCCGGGGTTGGCTACACCTTC. This sequence joins TRBV6-1 and TRBJ1-2; D gene uncertain. This CDR3 comprises 13 residues. Looked up from germline, CDR1 is MNHNS and CDR2 is SASEGT. The V gene lost 4 bases and the J gene lost 7 bases, with 13 bases spanning the gap.

V and J are TRBV9 and TRBJ1-2, with D maybe TRBD1 (5 bases). Germline V lookup: CDR1 SGDLS, CDR2 YYNGEE. The length of the CDR3 is 14 residues. The V end was cut by 0 bases, the J end by 6 bases, with 12 bases between. CDR3 sequence reads: CASSVGEGRNGYTF. Here the CDR3 DNA reads TGTGCCAGCAGCGTAGGGGAGGGGCGGAATGGCTACACCTTC.

This chain connects TRBV27 to TRBJ2-1, with unresolved D. The V and J ends lost 0 bases and 4 bases respectively, with 7 bases between them. The germline V gene encodes CDR1 MNHEY and CDR2 SMNVEV (reference sequence). This CDR3 contains 14 residues. CDR3 protein: CASSLSGYYNEQFF. The CDR3, as DNA: TGTGCCAGCAGTTTATCAGGATATTACAATGAGCAGTTCTTC.

V usage is TRBV9 and J usage is TRBJ2-1, with D hard to call. Trimming left V 0 bases short and J 13 bases short, with 17 bases between. Germline V gene sequence: CDR1 SGDLS, CDR2 YYNGEE. The CDR3 is made up of 14 amino acids. The CDR3 DNA follows: TGTGCCAGCAGCGTAGAGCCCACGAATGTAGCTCAGTTCTTC. Its translation: CASSVEPTNVAQFF.

About this clone: Its ends do not fully match the called genes, so a read error is possible. This chain links TRBV7-2 with TRBJ2-5, with TRBD1 identical over 11 bases. The CDR3 has 17 amino acids. Per germline, CDR1 SGHTA and CDR2 FQGNSA. CDR3 sequence (DNA): TGTGCCAGCAGCCCTGGACAGGGGGCGGGAGGGCAAGGGACCCAGTACTTC. As protein: CASSPGQGAGGQGTQYF.

The chain joins TRBV19 to TRBJ2-7, with unresolved D. There are 12 residues in the CDR3. The V and J ends lost 3 bases and 1 base respectively, with 4 bases between them. CDR1 is LNHDA and CDR2 is SQIVND in the germline V gene (reference sequence). CDR3 nucleotide sequence: TGTGCCAGTAGTATGAAATCCTACGAGCAGTACTTC. Translation: CASSMKSYEQYF. Based on the CDR3 plus reference TRBV19 and TRBJ2-7, the full variable domain is DGGITQSPKYLFRKEGQNVTLSCEQNLNHDAMYWYRQDPGQGLRLIYYSQIVNDFQKGDIAEGYSVSREKKESFPLTVTSAQKNPTAFYLCASSMKSYEQYFGPGTRLTVT.

The chain combines TRBV5-6 with TRBJ2-1; D is unresolved. Germline lookup yields CDR1 SGHDT and CDR2 YYEEEE. The CDR3 loop spans 16 amino acids. V gave up 0 bases and J gave up 3 bases, with 13 bases separating them. The CDR3 spells CASSLEATSRYNEQFF. Here the CDR3 DNA reads TGTGCCAGCAGCTTGGAGGCGACCAGTCGCTACAATGAGCAGTTCTTC.

The chain recombines TRBV28 with TRBJ2-7, with 12 bases identical to TRBD2. Trimming removed 6 bases from V and 3 bases from J; junction bases left unmatched: 6. The germline gives CDR1 MDHEN, CDR2 SYDVKM. This CDR3 spans 15 amino acids. The CDR3 protein is CASSRLAGANYEQYF. DNA of the CDR3: TGTGCCAGCAGCCGACTAGCGGGAGCGAACTACGAGCAGTACTTC. The whole variable domain, filled in from reference TRBV28 and TRBJ2-7, reads DVKVTQSSRYLVKRTGEKVFLECVQDMDHENMFWYRQDPGLGLRLIYFSYDVKMKEKGDIPEGYSVSREKKERFSLILESASTNQTSMYLCASSRLAGANYEQYFGPGTRLTVT.

Many counts were recorded for this clone. The chain employs TRBV29-1 and TRBJ2-7; the match to TRBD1 covers 7 bases. J was trimmed by 5 bases and V by 7 bases; bases with no gene match: 11. CDR1 and CDR2 (germline): SQVTM, ANQGSEA. The CDR3 is 13 amino acids. In nucleotides, the CDR3 is TGCAGCGCTGCCAGGGGGAATGGGGACGAGCAGTACTTC. Translating gives CSAARGNGDEQYF.